This T cell receptor (beta chain) appears in the sequencing data of a study of neoadjuvant nivolumab and ipilimumab in lung cancer. The assay was immunoSEQ multiplex PCR, and TCRdb's table has in-frame clones only and misses some. The data show 6,200 or so clones, around 60% seen once. This CDR3 comprises 14 residues. V lost 6 bases and J lost 3; bases outside the gene matches: 2. Germline CDR1 is WSHSY and CDR2 is SAAADI. This chain links TRBV10-2 with TRBJ2-3, with 11 nucleotides matching TRBD2. The sequence was obtained from an adult with non-small cell lung cancer. The material was tumor tissue, obtained after neoadjuvant nivolumab, alone or with ipilimumab, at or shortly before surgery. The chain's CDR3 is CASSLAGGTDTQYF. In DNA, the CDR3 is TGCGCCAGCAGCCTAGCGGGAGGAACAGATACGCAGTATTTT.